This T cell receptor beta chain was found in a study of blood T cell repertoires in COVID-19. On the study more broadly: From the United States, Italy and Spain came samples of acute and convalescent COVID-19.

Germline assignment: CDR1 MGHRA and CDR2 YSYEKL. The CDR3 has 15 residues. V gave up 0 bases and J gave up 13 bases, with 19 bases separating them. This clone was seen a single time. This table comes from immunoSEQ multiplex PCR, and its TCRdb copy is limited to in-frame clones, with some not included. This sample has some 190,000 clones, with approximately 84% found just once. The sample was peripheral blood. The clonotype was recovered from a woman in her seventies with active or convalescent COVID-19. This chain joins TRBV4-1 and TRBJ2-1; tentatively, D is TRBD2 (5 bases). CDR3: CASSQERLAIPLQFF. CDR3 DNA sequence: TGCGCCAGCAGCCAAGAAAGGCTAGCCATCCCTCTCCAGTTCTTC.